This TCR beta chain was sequenced in a study of T cell responses to AZD1222 COVID-19 vaccine. In the study overall: Investigators merged groups given second doses at roughly 4 or roughly 12 weeks. General study findings and limits: The donor group comprised mostly white British people and more females; the analysis possibly underestimated clonal diversity. Across the whole spike, CD4 TCRs peaked at regions 160-218 and 743-854.

Assay: immunoSEQ multiplex PCR; the TCRdb copy retains only in-frame clones and omits some. The profile shows more than 85,000 clones, over 80% of them singletons. This CDR3 is 13 amino acids long. Germline V gives CDR1 LNHNV, CDR2 YYDKDF (reference sequence). The V gene lost 0 bases and the J gene lost 2 bases, with 5 bases spanning the gap. Regarding this clone: Its antigen is unidentified.

The receptor's source is an adult in good health. Material: peripheral blood, obtained on day 0 of AZD1222 vaccination. V is TRBV15 and J is TRBJ2-7; D is ambiguous. CDR3 sequence: CATSRDRPYEQYF. In DNA, the CDR3 is TGTGCCACCAGCAGAGACAGACCCTACGAGCAGTACTTC.